The 13 T cell receptor beta chains presented below share a single source sample, sequenced in a study of sequential checkpoint blockade in melanoma. Described treatment: randomized to nivolumab then ipilimumab (arm A) or the reverse (arm B). Assay: immunoSEQ multiplex PCR; the TCRdb copy retains only in-frame clones and omits some. The sample carries about 5,700 clones, roughly 85% recorded once. This material consisted of CD8+ T cells sorted from blood (inferred from file names), taken from a patient given nivolumab and ipilimumab in sequence. The source is a human donor with melanoma.

This clone was seen just once. This chain connects TRBV10-3 to TRBJ2-5; 7 bases are a match to TRBD2. The CDR3 is 19 residues long. The J segment lost 0 bases and the V segment lost 6 bases, leaving 19 bases of the junction unmatched. The V gene's germline CDR1 is ENHRY and CDR2 SYGVKD. The DNA for the CDR3 is TGTGCCATCAGGGAGAGGGTCGGGCTAGCGGCTAGATACCAAGAGACCCAGTACTTC. Translating it yields CAIRERVGLAARYQETQYF.

This clone was counted once. The rearrangement joins TRBV23-1 to TRBJ1-2; D perhaps matches TRBD1 (5 bases). TRBV23-1 is flagged as an ORF with uncertain function. The CDR3 is 18 amino acids. With 6 bases removed from V and 3 bases from J, the gap between germline ends came to 26 bases. CDR3 sequence: CASSHPQRQSREDYGYTF. DNA for the CDR3: TGCGCCAGCAGCCATCCACAAAGACAGAGCAGGGAGGACTATGGCTACACCTTC.

The chain is built from TRBV27 and TRBJ2-2, with D perhaps TRBD1 (5 bases). V shed 0 bases and J shed 5 bases, with 13 bases lying between them. The CDR3 is made up of 16 amino acids. Per the germline V gene, CDR1 is MNHEY and CDR2 is SMNVEV (reference sequence). The CDR3 nucleotides read TGTGCCAGCAGTTTATCAGTAGGGGTCGGGACCGGGGAGCTGTTTTTT. This codes for CASSLSVGVGTGELFF.

J is TRBJ2-7 and V is TRBV30; maybe TRBD1 (5 bases). This CDR3 has 14 residues. The germline CDR1 and CDR2 sequences are GTSNPN and SVGIG (reference sequence). Deletions cut 1 base from V and 1 base from J, with 11 bases between. CDR3 region: CAWSGWGLSYEQYF. The CDR3 nucleotides are TGTGCCTGGAGTGGTTGGGGCTTATCCTACGAGCAGTACTTC.

CDR3 residues: CASSVASEQFF. CDR3 DNA sequence: TGTGCCAGCAGCGTAGCTTCTGAGCAGTTCTTC. The chain is built from TRBV9 and TRBJ2-1; unclear D gene. CDR1 is SGDLS and CDR2 is YYNGEE in the germline V gene. Trimming shortened V by 0 bases and J by 9 bases, and 4 bases separated the two germline ends. This CDR3 contains 11 residues.

The CDR3 nucleotides are TGTGCCAGCAGCGTAGCCGGGACAGGCAATGAAAAACTGTTTTTT. This sequence encodes CASSVAGTGNEKLFF. The V gene is TRBV13, the J gene TRBJ1-4; 8 bases fit TRBD1. In germline, CDR1 is PRHDT, CDR2 FYEKMQ (reference sequence). There are 15 residues in the CDR3. Trimming took 5 bases from V and 5 from J; bases not matched to a gene: 7.

The chain employs TRBV6-1 and TRBJ2-7; 8 positions match TRBD1. This CDR3 is 14 amino acids long. V lost 3 bases, J lost 3 bases, and 4 bases stayed unmatched. In germline, CDR1 is MNHNS, CDR2 SASEGT. The CDR3 spells CASSDRGRIYEQYF. CDR3 coding DNA: TGTGCCAGCAGTGACAGGGGGCGTATCTACGAGCAGTACTTC.

The chain employs TRBV7-9 and TRBJ1-4; 7 positions agree with TRBD1. Germline V gives CDR1 SEHNR, CDR2 FQNEAQ (reference sequence). The CDR3 runs 18 residues. V lost 5 bases, J lost 3 bases, and 15 bases stayed unmatched. The DNA of the CDR3 is TGTGCCAGCAGCCCAGGGGGACGGGGGAAGAGGGCTAATGAAAAACTGTTTTTT. Translating it yields CASSPGGRGKRANEKLFF. The whole variable domain, remainder taken from reference TRBV7-9 and TRBJ1-4, is DTGVSQNPRHKITKRGQNVTFRCDPISEHNRLYWYRQTLGQGPEFLTYFQNEAQLEKSRLLSDRFSAERPKGSFSTLEIQRTEQGDSAMYLCASSPGGRGKRANEKLFFGSGTQLSVL.

The chain links TRBV11-2 to TRBJ2-5; maybe TRBD2 (5 bases). V lost 4 bases to trimming and J lost 3 bases, with 12 bases between them. The germline V gene encodes CDR1 SGHAT and CDR2 FQNNGV. CDR3 size: 14 residues. The DNA for the CDR3 is TGTGCCAGCAGCTCCCGGGGTGACGAAGAGACCCAGTACTTC. Encoded protein: CASSSRGDEETQYF. Full variable domain (outside the CDR3, taken from reference TRBV11-2 and TRBJ2-5): EAGVAQSPRYKIIEKRQSVAFWCNPISGHATLYWYQQILGQGPKLLIQFQNNGVVDDSQLPKDRFSAERLKGVDSTLKIQPAKLEDSAVYLCASSSRGDEETQYFGPGTRLLVL.

J is TRBJ1-5 and V is TRBV4-1; possible D gene TRBD1, 5 bases. The CDR3 totals 17 residues. V was cut by 1 base and J by 6 bases, with 19 bases left in between. Germline loops: CDR1 MGHRA, CDR2 YSYEKL. The CDR3 DNA sequence: TGCGCCAGCAGCCAAGTGGTAAGGGCAAGGGGTATTCAGCCCCAGCATTTT. This sequence encodes CASSQVVRARGIQPQHF.

The CDR3 DNA reads as TGCGCCAGCAGCCAAGTCCTCGTCGGAGATACGCAGTATTTT. This encodes CASSQVLVGDTQYF. The chain uses TRBV4-1 and TRBJ2-3; unclear D gene. This CDR3 comprises 14 residues. Trimming left V 1 base short and J 5 bases short, with 10 bases between. Germline V CDR1 and CDR2: MGHRA, YSYEKL.

This sequence joins TRBV19 and TRBJ2-1, with 7 bases matching TRBD2. Per the germline V gene, CDR1 is LNHDA and CDR2 is SQIVND (reference sequence). The CDR3 spans 15 residues. V dropped 5 bases and J dropped 4; count of bases not matched to a gene: 8. The CDR3 protein is CASSPSSGFYNEQFF. CDR3 bases: TGTGCCAGTAGTCCTTCTAGCGGCTTTTACAATGAGCAGTTCTTC.

The CDR3 loop is CASSLDSGRATGELFF. CDR3 nucleotide sequence: TGTGCCAGCAGCTTAGATTCCGGGAGGGCTACCGGGGAGCTGTTTTTT. This chain links TRBV7-2 with TRBJ2-2; 8 nucleotides align to TRBD2. Germline-derived CDR1 and CDR2 are SGHTA and FQGNSA. J lost 5 bases, V lost 1 base, and 6 bases had no gene match. The CDR3 consists of 16 residues.